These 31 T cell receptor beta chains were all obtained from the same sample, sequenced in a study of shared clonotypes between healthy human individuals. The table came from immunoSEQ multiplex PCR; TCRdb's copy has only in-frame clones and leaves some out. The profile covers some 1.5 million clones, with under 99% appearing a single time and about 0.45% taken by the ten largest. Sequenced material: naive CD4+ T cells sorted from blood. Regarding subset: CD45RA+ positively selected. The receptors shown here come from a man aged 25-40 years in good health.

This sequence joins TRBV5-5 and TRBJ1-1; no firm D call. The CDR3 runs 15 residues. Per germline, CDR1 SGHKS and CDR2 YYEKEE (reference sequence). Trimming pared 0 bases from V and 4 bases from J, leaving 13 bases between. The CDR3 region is CASSLGPTPPTEAFF. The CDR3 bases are TGTGCCAGCAGCTTGGGCCCAACCCCACCCACTGAAGCTTTCTTT.

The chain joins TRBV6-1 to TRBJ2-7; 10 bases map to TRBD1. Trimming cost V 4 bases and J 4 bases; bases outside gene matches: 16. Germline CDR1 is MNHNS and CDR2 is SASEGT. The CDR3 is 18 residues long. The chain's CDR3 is CASSGNPGTGEGRYEQYF. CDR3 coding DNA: TGTGCCAGCAGTGGGAATCCCGGGACAGGGGAGGGGAGATACGAGCAGTACTTC.

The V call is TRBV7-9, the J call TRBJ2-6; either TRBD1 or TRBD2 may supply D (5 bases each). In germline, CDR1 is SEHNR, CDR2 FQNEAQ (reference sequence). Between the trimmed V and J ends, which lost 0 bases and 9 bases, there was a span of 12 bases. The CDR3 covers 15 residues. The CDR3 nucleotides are TGTGCCAGCAGCTTAGCACCGGGGCAGCTCAACGTCCTGACTTTC. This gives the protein CASSLAPGQLNVLTF.

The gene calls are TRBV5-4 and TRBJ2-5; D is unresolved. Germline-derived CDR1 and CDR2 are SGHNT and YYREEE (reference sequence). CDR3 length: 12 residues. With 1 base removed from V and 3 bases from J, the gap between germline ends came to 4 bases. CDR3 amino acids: CASSLPKETQYF. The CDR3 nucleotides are TGTGCCAGCAGCTTGCCTAAAGAGACCCAGTACTTC. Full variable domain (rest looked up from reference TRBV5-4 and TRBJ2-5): ETGVTQSPTHLIKTRGQQVTLRCSSQSGHNTVSWYQQALGQGPQFIFQYYREEENGRGNFPPRFSGLQFPNYSSELNVNALELDDSALYLCASSLPKETQYFGPGTRLLVL.

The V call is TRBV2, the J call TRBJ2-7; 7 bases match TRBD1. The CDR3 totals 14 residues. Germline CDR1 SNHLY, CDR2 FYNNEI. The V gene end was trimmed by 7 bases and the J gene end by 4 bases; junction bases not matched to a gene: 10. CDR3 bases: TGTGCCAGCACTCTCGAGAGGGGGCTGTACGAGCAGTACTTC. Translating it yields CASTLERGLYEQYF.

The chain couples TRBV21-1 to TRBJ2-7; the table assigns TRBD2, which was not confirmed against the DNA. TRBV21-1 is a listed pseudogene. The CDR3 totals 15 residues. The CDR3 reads CASSNSPPVPYEQYF. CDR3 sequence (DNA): TGTGCCAGCAGCAATTCCCCCCCGGTCCCCTACGAGCAGTACTTC.

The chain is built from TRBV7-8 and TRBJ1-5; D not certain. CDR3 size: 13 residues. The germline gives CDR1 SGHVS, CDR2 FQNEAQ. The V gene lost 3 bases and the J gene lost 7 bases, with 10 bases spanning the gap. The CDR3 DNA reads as TGTGCCAGCAGCTTGTTTATCGGACAGCCCCAGCATTTT. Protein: CASSLFIGQPQHF.

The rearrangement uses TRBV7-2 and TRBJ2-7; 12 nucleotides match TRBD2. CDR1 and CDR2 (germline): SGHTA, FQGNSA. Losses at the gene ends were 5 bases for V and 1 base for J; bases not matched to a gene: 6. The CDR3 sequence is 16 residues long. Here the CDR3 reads CASSLTGLAGSYEQYF. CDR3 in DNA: TGTGCCAGCAGCCTTACGGGACTAGCGGGTTCCTACGAGCAGTACTTC.

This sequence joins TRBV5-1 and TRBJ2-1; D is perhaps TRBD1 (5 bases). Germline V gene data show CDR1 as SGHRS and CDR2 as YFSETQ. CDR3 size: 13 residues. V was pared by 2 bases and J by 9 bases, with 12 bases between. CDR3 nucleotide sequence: TGCGCCAGCAGCTTTAGGGGTAGGAGTGAGCAGTTCTTC. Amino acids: CASSFRGRSEQFF.

As DNA, the CDR3 is TGTGCCTGGAGTGTGGAGGGGGGGCCCTACGAGCAGTACTTC. Residues: CAWSVEGGPYEQYF. The genes are TRBV30 and TRBJ2-7, with D perhaps TRBD2 (7 bases). The CDR3 loop spans 14 amino acids. Trimming took 0 bases from V and 2 from J, leaving 11 bases between them. In germline, CDR1 is GTSNPN, CDR2 SVGIG (reference sequence).

Here the CDR3 reads CASSPWTEGDYGYTF. Here the CDR3 DNA reads TGTGCCAGCAGCCCGTGGACCGAGGGGGACTATGGCTACACCTTC. This sequence joins TRBV5-5 and TRBJ1-2; D is perhaps TRBD1 (6 bases). There are 15 residues in the CDR3. CDR1 and CDR2 (germline): SGHKS, YYEKEE (reference sequence). Trimming removed 4 bases from V and 3 bases from J, with 16 bases in between.

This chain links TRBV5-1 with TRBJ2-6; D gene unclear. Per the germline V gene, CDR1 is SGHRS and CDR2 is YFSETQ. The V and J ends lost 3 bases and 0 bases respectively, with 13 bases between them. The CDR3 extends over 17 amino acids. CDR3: CASSSLSQSSGANVLTF. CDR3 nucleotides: TGCGCCAGCAGCTCTCTCTCTCAGAGCTCTGGGGCCAACGTCCTGACTTTC.

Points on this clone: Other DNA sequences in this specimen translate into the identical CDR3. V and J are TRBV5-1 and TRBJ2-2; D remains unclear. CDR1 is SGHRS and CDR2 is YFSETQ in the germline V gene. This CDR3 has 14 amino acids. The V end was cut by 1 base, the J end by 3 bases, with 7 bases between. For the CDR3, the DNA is TGCGCCAGCAGCTTGAGATGGGACACCGGGGAGCTGTTTTTT. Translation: CASSLRWDTGELFF.

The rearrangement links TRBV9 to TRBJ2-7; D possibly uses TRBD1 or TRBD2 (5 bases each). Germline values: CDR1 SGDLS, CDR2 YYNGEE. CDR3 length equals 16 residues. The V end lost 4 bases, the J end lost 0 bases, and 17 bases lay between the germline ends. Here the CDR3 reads CASSLGTTSYSYEQYF. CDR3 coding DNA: TGTGCCAGCAGCCTCGGGACCACATCCTACTCCTACGAGCAGTACTTC. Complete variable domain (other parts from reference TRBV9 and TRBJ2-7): DSGVTQTPKHLITATGQRVTLRCSPRSGDLSVYWYQQSLDQGLQFLIQYYNGEERAKGNILERFSAQQFPDLHSELNLSSLELGDSALYFCASSLGTTSYSYEQYFGPGTRLTVT.

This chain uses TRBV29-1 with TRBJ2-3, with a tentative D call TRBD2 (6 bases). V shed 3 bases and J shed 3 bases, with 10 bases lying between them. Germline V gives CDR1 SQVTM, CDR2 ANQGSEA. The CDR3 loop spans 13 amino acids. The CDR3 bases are TGCAGCGTTGACTTCGGGAGTACAGATACGCAGTATTTT. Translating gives CSVDFGSTDTQYF.

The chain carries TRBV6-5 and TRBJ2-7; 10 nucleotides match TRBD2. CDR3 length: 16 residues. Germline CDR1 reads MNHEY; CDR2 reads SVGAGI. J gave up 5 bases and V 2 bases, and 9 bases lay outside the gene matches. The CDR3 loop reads CASSYTGLAGAHEQYF. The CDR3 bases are TGTGCCAGCAGTTACACTGGCCTAGCGGGAGCCCACGAGCAGTACTTC.

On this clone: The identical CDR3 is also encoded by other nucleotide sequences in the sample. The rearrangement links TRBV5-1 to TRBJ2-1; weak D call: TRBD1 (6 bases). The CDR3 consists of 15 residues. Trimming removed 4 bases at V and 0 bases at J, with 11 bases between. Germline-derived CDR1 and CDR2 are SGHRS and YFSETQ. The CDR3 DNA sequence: TGCGCCAGCAGCCGAGACAGGAGCTCCTACAATGAGCAGTTCTTC. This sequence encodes CASSRDRSSYNEQFF.

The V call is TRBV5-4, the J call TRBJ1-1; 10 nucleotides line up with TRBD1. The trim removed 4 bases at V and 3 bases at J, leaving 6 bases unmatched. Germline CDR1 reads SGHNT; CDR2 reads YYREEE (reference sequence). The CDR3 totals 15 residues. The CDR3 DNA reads TGTGCCAGCAGCCAGGGACAGGGGCGGTACACTGAAGCTTTCTTT. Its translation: CASSQGQGRYTEAFF.

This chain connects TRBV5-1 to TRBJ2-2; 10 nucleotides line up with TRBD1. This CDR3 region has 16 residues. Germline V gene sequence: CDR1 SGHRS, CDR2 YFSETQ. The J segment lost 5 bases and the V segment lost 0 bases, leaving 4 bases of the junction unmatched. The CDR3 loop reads CASSLEGQGWTGELFF. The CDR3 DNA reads TGCGCCAGCAGCTTGGAGGGACAGGGGTGGACCGGGGAGCTGTTTTTT.

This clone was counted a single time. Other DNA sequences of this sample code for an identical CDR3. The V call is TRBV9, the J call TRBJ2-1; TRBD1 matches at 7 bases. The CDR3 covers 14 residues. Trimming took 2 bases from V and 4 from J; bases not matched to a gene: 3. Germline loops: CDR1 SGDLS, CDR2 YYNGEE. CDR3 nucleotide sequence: TGTGCCAGCAGCGTGGGGACAGCTTACAATGAGCAGTTCTTC. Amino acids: CASSVGTAYNEQFF.

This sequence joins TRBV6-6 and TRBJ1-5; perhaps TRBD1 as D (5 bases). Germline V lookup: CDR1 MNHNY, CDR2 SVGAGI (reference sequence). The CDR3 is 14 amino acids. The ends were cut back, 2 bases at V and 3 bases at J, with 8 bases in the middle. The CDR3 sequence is CASSYTGVNQPQHF. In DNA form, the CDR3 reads TGTGCCAGCAGTTACACGGGGGTCAATCAGCCCCAGCATTTT.

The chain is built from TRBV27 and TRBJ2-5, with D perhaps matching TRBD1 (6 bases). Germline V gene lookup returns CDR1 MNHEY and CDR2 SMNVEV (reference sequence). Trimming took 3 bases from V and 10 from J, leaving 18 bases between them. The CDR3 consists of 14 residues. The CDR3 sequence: CASSFQTGSTNQYF. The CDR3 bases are TGTGCCAGCAGTTTCCAGACAGGATCGACGAACCAGTACTTC.

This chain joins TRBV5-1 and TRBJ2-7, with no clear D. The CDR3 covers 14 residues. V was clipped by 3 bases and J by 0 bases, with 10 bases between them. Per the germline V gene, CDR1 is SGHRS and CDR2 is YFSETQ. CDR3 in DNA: TGCGCCAGCAGCTACACGGATTCCTCCTACGAGCAGTACTTC. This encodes CASSYTDSSYEQYF.

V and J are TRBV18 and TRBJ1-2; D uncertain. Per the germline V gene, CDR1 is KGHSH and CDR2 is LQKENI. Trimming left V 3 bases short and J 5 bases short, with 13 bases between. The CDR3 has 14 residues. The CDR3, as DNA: TGTGCCAGCTCACCGGAGGGCGGAGAATATGGCTACACCTTC. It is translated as CASSPEGGEYGYTF.

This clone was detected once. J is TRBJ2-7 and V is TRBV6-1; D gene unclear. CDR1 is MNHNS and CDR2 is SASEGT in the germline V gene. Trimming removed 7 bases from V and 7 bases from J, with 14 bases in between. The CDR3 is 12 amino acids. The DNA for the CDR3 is TGTGCCAGCATCACGATGTACTGGGAGCAGTACTTC. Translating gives CASITMYWEQYF.

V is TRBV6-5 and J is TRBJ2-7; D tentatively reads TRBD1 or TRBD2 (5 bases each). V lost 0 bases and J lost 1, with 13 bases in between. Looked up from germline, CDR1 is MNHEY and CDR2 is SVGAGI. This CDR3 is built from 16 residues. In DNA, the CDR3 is TGTGCCAGCAGTTACTCATCGGGGCCAACGTCCTACGAGCAGTACTTC. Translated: CASSYSSGPTSYEQYF.

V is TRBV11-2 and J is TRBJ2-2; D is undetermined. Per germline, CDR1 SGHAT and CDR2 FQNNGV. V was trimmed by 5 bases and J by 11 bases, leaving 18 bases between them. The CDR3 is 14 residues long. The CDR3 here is CASSTRLRLSELFF. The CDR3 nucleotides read TGTGCCAGCAGCACTCGGCTTCGGCTAAGCGAGCTGTTTTTT.

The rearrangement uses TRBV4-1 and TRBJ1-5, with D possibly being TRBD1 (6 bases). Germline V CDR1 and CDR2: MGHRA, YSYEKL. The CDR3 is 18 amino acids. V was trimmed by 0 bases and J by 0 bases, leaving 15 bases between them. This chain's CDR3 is CASSQDFTGPFSNQPQHF. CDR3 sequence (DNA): TGCGCCAGCAGCCAAGATTTCACAGGGCCTTTTAGCAATCAGCCCCAGCATTTT.

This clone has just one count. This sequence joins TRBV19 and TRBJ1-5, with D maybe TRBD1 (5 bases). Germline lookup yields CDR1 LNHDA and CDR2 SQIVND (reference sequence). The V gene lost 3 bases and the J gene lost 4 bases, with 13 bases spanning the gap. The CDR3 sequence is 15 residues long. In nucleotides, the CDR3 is TGTGCCAGTAGTATTTCAGGGACGGGTAATCAGCCCCAGCATTTT. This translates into CASSISGTGNQPQHF.

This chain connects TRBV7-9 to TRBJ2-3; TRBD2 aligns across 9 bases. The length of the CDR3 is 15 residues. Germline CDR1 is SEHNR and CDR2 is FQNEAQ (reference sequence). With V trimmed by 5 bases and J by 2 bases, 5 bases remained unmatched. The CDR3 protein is CASSLSGSHTDTQYF. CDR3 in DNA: TGTGCCAGCAGCCTTAGCGGGAGTCACACAGATACGCAGTATTTT.

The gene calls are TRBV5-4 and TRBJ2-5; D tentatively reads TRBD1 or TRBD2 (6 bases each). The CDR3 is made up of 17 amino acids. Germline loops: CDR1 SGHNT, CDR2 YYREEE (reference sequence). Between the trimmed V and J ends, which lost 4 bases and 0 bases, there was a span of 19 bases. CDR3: CASSPSPPGAYQETQYF. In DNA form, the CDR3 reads TGTGCCAGCAGCCCATCTCCCCCGGGGGCGTACCAAGAGACCCAGTACTTC.